Reported below is one TCR beta chain. Its antigen is undetermined. The sample is drawn from a study of beta chain features in type 1 diabetes. Whole-study context: Patients looked much like healthy donors when it came to age, gender and cell yields.

Findings and limits, study-wide: Researchers caution that PCR might favor shorter templates, equally among patients and controls. For type 1 diabetes patients, VDJ junctions showed fewer insertions and more deletions. Naive, central memory and regulatory TCRB repertoires appeared more similar among patients than healthy donors. Patients with Type 1 diabetes showed moderately but significantly shorter TCRB CDR3s in all four CD4+ subsets.

V lost 3 bases and J lost 4; bases outside the gene matches: 16. The CDR3 has 18 residues. Germline CDR1 is SEHNR and CDR2 is FQNEAQ (reference sequence). Expressed TCRB transcripts were sequenced because the isolated RNA had all been reverse transcribed beforehand. Some clones are missing from TCRdb's copy, which holds only in-frame ones; the method was immunoSEQ multiplex PCR. The sample shows approximately 57,000 clones, 52% of them seen only once. Sequenced sample: Tregs from blood. The receptor was derived from a woman between 40 and 50 years old with type 1 diabetes. The chain has TRBV7-9 and TRBJ1-2; 8 bases match TRBD1. CDR3 coding DNA: TGTGCCAGCAGCTTCCCGGACAGGGCCACCGAAAACCTCTATGGCTACACCTTC. Its protein is CASSFPDRATENLYGYTF.